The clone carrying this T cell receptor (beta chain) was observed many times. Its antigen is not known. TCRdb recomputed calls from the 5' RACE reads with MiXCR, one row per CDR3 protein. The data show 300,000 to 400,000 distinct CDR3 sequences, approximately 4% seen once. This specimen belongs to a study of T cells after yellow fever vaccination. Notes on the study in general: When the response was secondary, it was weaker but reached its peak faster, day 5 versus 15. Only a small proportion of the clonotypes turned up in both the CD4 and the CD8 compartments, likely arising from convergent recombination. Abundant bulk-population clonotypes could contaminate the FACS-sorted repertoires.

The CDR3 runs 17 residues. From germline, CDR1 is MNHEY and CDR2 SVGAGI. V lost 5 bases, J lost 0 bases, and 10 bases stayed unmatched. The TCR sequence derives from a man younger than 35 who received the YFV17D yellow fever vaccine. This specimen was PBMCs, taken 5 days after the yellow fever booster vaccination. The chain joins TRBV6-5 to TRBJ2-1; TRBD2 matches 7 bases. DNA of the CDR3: TGTGCCAGCAGTCATAGCGGGTCGGCACGCTCCTACAATGAGCAGTTCTTC. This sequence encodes CASSHSGSARSYNEQFF.